This T cell receptor (beta chain) was found in a study of T cell changes during pregnancy in multiple sclerosis. The method was immunoSEQ multiplex PCR; TCRdb's version includes in-frame clones alone and lacks a portion of them. The data contain around 62,000 clones, around 90% of them singletons. Germline V gene sequence: CDR1 MNHEY, CDR2 SMNVEV (reference sequence). The CDR3 is 14 residues long. Trimming removed 7 bases from V and 1 base from J, with 13 bases in between. Sequenced here: CD4+ T cells from peripheral blood mononuclear cells, sampled in the first trimester of pregnancy. The TCR was taken from a female donor with multiple sclerosis, enrolled in a pregnancy study. The chain uses TRBV27 and TRBJ1-2; D uncertain. The CDR3 sequence: CASKNSLGNYGYTF. CDR3 DNA: TGTGCCAGCAAAAACAGTCTCGGTAACTATGGCTACACCTTC.